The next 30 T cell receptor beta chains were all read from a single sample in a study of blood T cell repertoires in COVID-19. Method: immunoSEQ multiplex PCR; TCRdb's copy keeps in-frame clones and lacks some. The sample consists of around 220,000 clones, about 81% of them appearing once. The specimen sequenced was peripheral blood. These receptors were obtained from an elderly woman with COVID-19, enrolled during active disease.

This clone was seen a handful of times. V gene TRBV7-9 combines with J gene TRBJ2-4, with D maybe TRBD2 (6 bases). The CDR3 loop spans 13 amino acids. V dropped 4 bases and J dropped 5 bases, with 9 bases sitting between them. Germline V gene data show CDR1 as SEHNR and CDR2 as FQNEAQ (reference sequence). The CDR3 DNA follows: TGTGCCAGCAGCTCCCCGGGGGAAAACATTCAGTACTTC. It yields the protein CASSSPGENIQYF.

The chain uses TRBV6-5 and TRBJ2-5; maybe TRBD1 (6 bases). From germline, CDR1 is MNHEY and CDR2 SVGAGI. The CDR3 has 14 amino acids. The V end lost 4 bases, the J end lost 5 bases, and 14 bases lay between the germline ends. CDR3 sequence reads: CASSWAGVLETQYF. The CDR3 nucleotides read TGTGCCAGCAGTTGGGCAGGGGTTCTGGAGACCCAGTACTTC.

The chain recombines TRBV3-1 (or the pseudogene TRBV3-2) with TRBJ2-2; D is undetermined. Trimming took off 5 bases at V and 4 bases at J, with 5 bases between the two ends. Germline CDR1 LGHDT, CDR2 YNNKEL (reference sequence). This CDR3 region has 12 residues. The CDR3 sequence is CASSILTGELFF. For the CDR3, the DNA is TGTGCCAGCAGCATCCTCACCGGGGAGCTGTTTTTT.

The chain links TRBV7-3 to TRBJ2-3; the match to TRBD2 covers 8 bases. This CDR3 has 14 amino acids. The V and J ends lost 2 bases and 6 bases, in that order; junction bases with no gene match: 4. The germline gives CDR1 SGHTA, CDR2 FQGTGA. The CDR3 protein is CASSLRAGADTQYF. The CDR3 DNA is TGTGCCAGCAGCTTACGAGCGGGGGCCGATACGCAGTATTTT.

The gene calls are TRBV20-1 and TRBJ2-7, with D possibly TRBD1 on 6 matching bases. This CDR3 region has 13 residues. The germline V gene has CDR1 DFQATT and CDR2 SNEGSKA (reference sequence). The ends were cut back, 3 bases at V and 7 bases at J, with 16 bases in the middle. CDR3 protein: CSASLGVRGEQYF. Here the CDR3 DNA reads TGCAGTGCTAGTTTAGGTGTAAGGGGGGAGCAGTACTTC.

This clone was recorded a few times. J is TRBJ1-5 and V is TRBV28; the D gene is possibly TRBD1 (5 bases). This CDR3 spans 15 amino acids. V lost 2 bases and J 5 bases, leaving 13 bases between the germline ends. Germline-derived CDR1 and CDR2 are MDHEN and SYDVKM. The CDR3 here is CASSLRGTFYQPQHF. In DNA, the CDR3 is TGTGCCAGCAGTTTACGCGGGACGTTCTATCAGCCCCAGCATTTT.

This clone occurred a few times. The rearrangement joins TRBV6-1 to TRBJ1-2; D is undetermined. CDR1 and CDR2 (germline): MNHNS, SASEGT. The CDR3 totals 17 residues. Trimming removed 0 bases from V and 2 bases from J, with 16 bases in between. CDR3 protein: CASSEALRGRLNYGYTF. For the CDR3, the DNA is TGTGCCAGCAGTGAAGCGCTCAGAGGTCGTCTCAACTATGGCTACACCTTC.

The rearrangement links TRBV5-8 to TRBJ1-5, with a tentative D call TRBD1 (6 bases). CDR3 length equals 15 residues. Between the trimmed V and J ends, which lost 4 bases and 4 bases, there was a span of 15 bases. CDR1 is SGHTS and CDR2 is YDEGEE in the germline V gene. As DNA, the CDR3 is TGTGCCAGCAGCCGACTATATACAGGGAATCAGCCCCAGCATTTT. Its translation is CASSRLYTGNQPQHF.

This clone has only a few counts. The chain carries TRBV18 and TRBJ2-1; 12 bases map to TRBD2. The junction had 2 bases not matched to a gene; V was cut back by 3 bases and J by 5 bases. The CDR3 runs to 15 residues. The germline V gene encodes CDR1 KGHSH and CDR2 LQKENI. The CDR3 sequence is CASSPGLAGHNEQFF. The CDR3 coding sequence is TGTGCCAGCTCACCGGGACTAGCGGGCCACAATGAGCAGTTCTTC.

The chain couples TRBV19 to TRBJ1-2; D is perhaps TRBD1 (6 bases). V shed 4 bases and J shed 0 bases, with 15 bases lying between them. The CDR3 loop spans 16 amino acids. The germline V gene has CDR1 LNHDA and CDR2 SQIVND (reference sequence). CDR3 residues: CASSKGHLYPNYGYTF. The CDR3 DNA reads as TGTGCCAGTAGTAAGGGACACCTCTACCCTAACTATGGCTACACCTTC. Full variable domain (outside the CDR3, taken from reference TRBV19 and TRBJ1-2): DGGITQSPKYLFRKEGQNVTLSCEQNLNHDAMYWYRQDPGQGLRLIYYSQIVNDFQKGDIAEGYSVSREKKESFPLTVTSAQKNPTAFYLCASSKGHLYPNYGYTFGSGTRLTVV.

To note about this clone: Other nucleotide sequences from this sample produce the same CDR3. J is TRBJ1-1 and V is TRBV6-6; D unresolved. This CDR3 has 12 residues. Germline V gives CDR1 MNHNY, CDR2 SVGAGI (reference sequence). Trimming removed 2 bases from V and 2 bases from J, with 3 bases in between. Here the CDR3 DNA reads TGTGCCAGCAGTTACCAAAACACTGAAGCTTTCTTT. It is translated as CASSYQNTEAFF.

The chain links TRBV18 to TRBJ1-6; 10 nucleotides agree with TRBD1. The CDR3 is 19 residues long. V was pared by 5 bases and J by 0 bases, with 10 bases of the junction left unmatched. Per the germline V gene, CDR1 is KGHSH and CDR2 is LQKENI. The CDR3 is CASSTGTGVQSSYNSPLHF. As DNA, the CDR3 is TGTGCCAGCTCAACCGGGACAGGGGTCCAGAGCTCCTATAATTCACCCCTCCACTTT.

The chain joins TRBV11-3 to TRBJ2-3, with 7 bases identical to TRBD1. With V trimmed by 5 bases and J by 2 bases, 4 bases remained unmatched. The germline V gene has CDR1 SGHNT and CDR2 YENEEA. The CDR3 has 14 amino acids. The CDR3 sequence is CASSQGQTTDTQYF. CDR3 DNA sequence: TGTGCCAGCAGCCAGGGACAGACCACAGATACGCAGTATTTT. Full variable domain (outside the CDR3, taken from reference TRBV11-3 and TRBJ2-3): EAGVVQSPRYKIIEKKQPVAFWCNPISGHNTLYWYLQNLGQGPELLIRYENEEAVDDSQLPKDRFSAERLKGVDSTLKIQPAELGDSAVYLCASSQGQTTDTQYFGPGTRLTVL.

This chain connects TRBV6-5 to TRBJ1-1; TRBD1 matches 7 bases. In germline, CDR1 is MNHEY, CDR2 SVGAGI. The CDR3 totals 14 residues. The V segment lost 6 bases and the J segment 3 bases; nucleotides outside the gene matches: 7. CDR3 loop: CASRSGTAYTEAFF. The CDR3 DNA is TGTGCCAGCAGATCCGGGACAGCTTACACTGAAGCTTTCTTT.

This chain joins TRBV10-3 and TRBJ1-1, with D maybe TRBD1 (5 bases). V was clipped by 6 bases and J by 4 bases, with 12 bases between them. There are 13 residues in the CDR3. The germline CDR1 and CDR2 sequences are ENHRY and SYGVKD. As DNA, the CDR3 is TGTGCCATCAGCAGCGCCAGGGCCACTGAAGCTTTCTTT. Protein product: CAISSARATEAFF.

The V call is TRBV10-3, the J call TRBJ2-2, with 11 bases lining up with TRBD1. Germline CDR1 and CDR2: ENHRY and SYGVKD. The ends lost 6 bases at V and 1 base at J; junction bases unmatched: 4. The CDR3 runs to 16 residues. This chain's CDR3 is CAISAGTGGNTGELFF. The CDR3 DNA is TGTGCCATCAGCGCCGGGACAGGGGGGAACACCGGGGAGCTGTTTTTT.

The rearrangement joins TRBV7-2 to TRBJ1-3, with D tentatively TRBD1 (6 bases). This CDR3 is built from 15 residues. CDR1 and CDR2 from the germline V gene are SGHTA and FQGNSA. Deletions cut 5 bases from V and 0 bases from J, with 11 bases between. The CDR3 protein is CASSQGSLSGNTIYF. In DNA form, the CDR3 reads TGTGCCAGCAGCCAGGGGTCTCTCTCTGGAAACACCATATATTTT.

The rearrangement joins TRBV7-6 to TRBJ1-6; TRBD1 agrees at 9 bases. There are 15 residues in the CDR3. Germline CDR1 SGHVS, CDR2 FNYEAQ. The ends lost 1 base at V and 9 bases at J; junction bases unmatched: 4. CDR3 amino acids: CASSLGDRVSSPLHF. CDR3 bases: TGTGCCAGCAGCTTAGGGGACAGGGTTAGTTCACCCCTCCACTTT.

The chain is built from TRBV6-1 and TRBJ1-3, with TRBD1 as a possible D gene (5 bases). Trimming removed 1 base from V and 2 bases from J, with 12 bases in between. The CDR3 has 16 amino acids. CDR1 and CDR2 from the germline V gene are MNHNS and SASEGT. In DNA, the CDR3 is TGTGCCAGCAGTGAAGTAACGGGGGGGGCTGGAAACACCATATATTTT. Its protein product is CASSEVTGGAGNTIYF.

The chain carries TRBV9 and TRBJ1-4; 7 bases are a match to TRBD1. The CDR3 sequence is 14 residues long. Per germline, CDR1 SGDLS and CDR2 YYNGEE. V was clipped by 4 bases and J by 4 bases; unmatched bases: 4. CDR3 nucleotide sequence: TGTGCCAGCAGCACAGGGGTCGGTAATGAAAAACTGTTTTTT. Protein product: CASSTGVGNEKLFF.

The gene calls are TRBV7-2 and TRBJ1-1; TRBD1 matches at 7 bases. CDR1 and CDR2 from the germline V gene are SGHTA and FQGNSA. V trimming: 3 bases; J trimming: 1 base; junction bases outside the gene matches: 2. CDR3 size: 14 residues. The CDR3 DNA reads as TGTGCCAGCAGCTTCGGGACAGCGAACACTGAAGCTTTCTTT. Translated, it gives CASSFGTANTEAFF. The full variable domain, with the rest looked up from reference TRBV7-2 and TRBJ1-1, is GAGVSQSPSNKVTEKGKDVELRCDPISGHTALYWYRQSLGQGLEFLIYFQGNSAPDKSGLPSDRFSAERTGGSVSTLTIQRTQQEDSAVYLCASSFGTANTEAFFGQGTRLTVV.

The CDR3 sequence is CASSSEHFGYEQYF. CDR3 DNA: TGCGCCAGCAGCTCCGAACATTTCGGGTACGAGCAGTACTTC. The rearrangement links TRBV5-1 to TRBJ2-7; no definite D call. This CDR3 region has 14 residues. Between the trimmed V and J ends, which lost 3 bases and 4 bases, there was a span of 14 bases. Germline V gene lookup returns CDR1 SGHRS and CDR2 YFSETQ. Variable domain in full (rest from reference TRBV5-1 and TRBJ2-7): KAGVTQTPRYLIKTRGQQVTLSCSPISGHRSVSWYQQTPGQGLQFLFEYFSETQRNKGNFPGRFSGRQFSNSRSEMNVSTLELGDSALYLCASSSEHFGYEQYFGPGTRLTVT.

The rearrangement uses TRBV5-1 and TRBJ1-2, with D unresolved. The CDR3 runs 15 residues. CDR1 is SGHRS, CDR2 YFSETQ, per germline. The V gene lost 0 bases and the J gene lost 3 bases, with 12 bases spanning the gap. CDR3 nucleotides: TGCGCCAGCAGCTTGGATGACGGGATGGACTATGGCTACACCTTC. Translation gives CASSLDDGMDYGYTF.

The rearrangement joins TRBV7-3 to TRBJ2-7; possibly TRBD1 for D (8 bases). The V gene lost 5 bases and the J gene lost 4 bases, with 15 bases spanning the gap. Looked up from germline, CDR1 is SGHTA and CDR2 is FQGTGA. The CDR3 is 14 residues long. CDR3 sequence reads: CASSPTGGGYEQYF. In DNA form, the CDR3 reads TGTGCCAGCAGCCCTACAGGGGGGGGATACGAGCAGTACTTC.

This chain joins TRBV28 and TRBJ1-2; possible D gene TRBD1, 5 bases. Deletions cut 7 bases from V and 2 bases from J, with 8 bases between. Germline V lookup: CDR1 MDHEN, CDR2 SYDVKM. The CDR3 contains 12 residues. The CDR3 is CASNRQNYGYTF. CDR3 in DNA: TGTGCCAGCAATCGACAGAACTATGGCTACACCTTC.

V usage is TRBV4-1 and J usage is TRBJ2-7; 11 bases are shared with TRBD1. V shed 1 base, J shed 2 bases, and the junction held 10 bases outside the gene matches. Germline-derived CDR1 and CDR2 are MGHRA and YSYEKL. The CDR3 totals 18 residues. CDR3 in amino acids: CASSQGWTGGDRAYEQYF. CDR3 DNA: TGCGCCAGCAGCCAAGGTTGGACAGGGGGCGACCGGGCCTACGAGCAGTACTTC.

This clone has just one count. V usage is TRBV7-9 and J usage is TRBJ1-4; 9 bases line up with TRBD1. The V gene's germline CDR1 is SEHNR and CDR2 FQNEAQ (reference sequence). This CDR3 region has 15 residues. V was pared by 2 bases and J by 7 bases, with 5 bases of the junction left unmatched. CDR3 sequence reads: CASSLITGGGEKLFF. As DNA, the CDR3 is TGTGCCAGCAGCTTAATCACAGGGGGCGGTGAAAAACTGTTTTTT.

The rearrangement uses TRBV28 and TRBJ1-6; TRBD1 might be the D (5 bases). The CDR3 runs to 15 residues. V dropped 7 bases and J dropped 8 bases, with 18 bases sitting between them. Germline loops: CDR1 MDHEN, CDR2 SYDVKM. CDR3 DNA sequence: TGTGCCAGCACCACGGGGGAAGGGGTGTATTCACCCCTCCACTTT. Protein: CASTTGEGVYSPLHF.

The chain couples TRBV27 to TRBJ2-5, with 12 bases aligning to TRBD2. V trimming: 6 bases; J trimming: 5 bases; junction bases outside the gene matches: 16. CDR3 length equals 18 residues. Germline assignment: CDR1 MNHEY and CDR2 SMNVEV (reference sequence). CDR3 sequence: CASSPGTKRLAGVETQYF. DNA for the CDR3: TGTGCCAGCAGCCCTGGAACTAAAAGACTAGCGGGAGTTGAGACCCAGTACTTC.

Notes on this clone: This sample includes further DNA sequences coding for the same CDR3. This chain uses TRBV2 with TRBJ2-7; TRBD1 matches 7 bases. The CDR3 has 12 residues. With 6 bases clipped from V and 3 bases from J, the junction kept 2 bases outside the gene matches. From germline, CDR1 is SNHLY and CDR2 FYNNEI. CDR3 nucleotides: TGTGCCAGCAGGGGGGACAGCTACGAGCAGTACTTC. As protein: CASRGDSYEQYF.